This T cell receptor beta chain was recovered during a study of read filtering for tumor transcriptome and immune sequencing. Whole-study context: TCR-mapped reads were about 3.5 to 10.27 million with IR-seq versus about 75 to 1,400 with RNA-seq.

The CDR3 contains 14 residues. Per germline, CDR1 SGHTA and CDR2 FQGNSA. In the case of this clonotype: A junction end diverges from the germline sequence, so it may reflect a read error.

Molecular barcoded adaptors covering alpha/delta and beta/gamma chains were used on approximately 400 ng RNA. One entry per CDR3 protein results from TCRdb running MiXCR on the reads. The repertoire holds around 130,000 distinct CDR3 sequences, with about 13% as singletons. The sequenced sample was a population of CD138-negative cells sorted from bone marrow. The receptor comes from a donor at least 40 years old with multiple myeloma. V is TRBV7-2 and J is TRBJ2-5; D call uncertain. The CDR3, as DNA: TGTGCCAGCAGCTTAGAACACTACCAAGAGACCCAGCACTTC. This encodes CASSLEHYQETQHF.